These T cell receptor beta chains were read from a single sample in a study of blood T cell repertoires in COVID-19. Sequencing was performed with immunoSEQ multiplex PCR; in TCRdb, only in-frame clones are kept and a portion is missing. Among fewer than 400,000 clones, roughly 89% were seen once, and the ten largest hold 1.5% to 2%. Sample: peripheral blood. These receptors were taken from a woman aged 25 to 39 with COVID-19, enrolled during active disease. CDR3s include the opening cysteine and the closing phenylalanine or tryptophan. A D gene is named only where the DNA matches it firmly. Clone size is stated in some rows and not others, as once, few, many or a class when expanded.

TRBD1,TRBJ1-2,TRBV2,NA,CAYTSPGQGISGYTF,TGTGCCTATACTAGTCCGGGACAGGGAATTAGCGGCTACACCTTC
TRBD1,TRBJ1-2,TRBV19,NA,CASSIQRWDSYGYTF,TGTGCCAGTAGTATCCAGCGGTGGGACAGCTATGGCTACACCTTC
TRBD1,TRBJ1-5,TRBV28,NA,CASSFRTGGRNQPQHF,TGTGCCAGCAGTTTTAGGACAGGGGGTCGCAATCAGCCCCAGCATTTT
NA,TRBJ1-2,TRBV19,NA,CASSRDSRGYGYTF,TGTGCCAGTAGTAGAGACAGCCGGGGTTATGGCTACACCTTC
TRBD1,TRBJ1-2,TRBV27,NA,CASSLAGGYGYTF,TGTGCCAGCAGTTTAGCAGGGGGCTATGGCTACACCTTC
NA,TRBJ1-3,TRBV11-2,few,CASTYERTGSGNTIYF,TGTGCCAGCACCTACGAAAGAACGGGGTCTGGAAACACCATATATTTT
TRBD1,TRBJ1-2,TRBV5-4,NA,CASSIGQGDGYTF,TGTGCCAGCAGCATCGGACAGGGCGATGGCTACACCTTC
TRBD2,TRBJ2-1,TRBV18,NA,CASSPSGLAGPVVNEQFF,TGTGCCAGCTCACCATCGGGACTAGCGGGACCTGTGGTGAATGAGCAGTTCTTC
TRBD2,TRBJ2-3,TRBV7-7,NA,CASSPGGGRRTDTQYF,TGTGCCAGCAGCCCGGGGGGCGGGAGGCGCACAGATACGCAGTATTTT
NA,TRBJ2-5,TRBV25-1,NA,CASSDQYFQETQYF,TGTGCCAGCAGTGATCAGTATTTCCAAGAGACCCAGTACTTC
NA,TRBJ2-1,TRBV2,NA,CASSEAQTNEQFF,TGTGCCAGCAGTGAAGCACAGACCAATGAGCAGTTCTTC
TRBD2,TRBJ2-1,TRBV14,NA,CASSLSGTSVEQFF,TGTGCCAGCAGCTTATCCGGGACTAGCGTTGAGCAGTTCTTC
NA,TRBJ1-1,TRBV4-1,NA,CASSQGNPQLLRGAEAFF,TGCGCCAGCAGCCAAGGGAACCCACAACTCCTAAGGGGTGCTGAAGCTTTCTTT
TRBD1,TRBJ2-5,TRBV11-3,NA,CASSLGTGVQETQYF,TGTGCCAGCAGCTTGGGGACAGGGGTCCAAGAGACCCAGTACTTC
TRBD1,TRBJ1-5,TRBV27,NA,CASSPRTGVVNQPQHF,TGTGCCAGCAGTCCGAGGACAGGGGTGGTTAATCAGCCCCAGCATTTT
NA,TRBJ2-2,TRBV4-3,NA,CASSQDTSGELFF,TGCGCCAGCAGCCAAGATACGAGCGGGGAGCTGTTTTTT
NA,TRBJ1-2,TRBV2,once,CASSSRAGYGYTF,TGTGCCTCCAGCAGCAGGGCCGGCTATGGCTACACCTTC
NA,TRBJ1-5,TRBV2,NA,CASLAGANQPQHF,TGTGCCAGCCTTGCAGGGGCGAACCAGCCCCAGCATTTT
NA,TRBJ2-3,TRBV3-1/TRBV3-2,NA,CASSPRGGINTQYF,TGTGCCAGCAGCCCGCGCGGGGGCATAAATACGCAGTATTTT
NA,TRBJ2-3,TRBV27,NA,CASSSPQGTQYF,TGTGCCAGCAGTTCCCCACAGGGTACGCAGTATTTT
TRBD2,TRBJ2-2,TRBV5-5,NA,CASSRQTSGVTGELFF,TGTGCCAGCAGCCGACAGACTAGCGGGGTCACCGGGGAGCTGTTTTTT
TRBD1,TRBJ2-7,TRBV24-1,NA,CATSSTGGGNEQYF,TGTGCCACCAGCTCGACAGGGGGAGGTAACGAGCAGTACTTC
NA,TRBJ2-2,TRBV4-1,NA,CASSLDRQGYTGELFF,TGCGCCAGCAGCCTTGATCGGCAGGGTTACACCGGGGAGCTGTTTTTT
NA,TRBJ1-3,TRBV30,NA,CAWSADSVRNTIYF,TGTGCCTGGAGTGCCGACAGCGTCCGAAACACCATATATTTT
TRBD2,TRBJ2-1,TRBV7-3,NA,CASSSQTSGGAEQFF,TGTGCCAGCAGCTCTCAGACTAGCGGGGGGGCTGAGCAGTTCTTC
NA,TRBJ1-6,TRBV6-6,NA,CASSYRDAAAGSPLHF,TGTGCCAGCAGTTACCGGGACGCCGCCGCGGGGTCACCCCTCCACTTT
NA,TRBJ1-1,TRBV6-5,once,CASMWYRNTEAFF,TGTGCCAGCATGTGGTACAGGAACACTGAAGCTTTCTTT
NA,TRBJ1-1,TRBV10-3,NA,CAISVSLNTEAFF,TGTGCCATCAGTGTCTCCCTGAACACTGAAGCTTTCTTT
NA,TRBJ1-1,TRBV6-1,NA,CASSDEDGNPLEAFF,TGTGCCAGCAGTGACGAAGACGGGAACCCACTTGAAGCTTTCTTT
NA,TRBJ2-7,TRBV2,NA,CASKGQGSSYEQYF,TGTGCCAGCAAAGGTCAGGGCAGCTCCTACGAGCAGTACTTC
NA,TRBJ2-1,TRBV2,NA,CASSGASKGRNEQFF,TGTGCCAGCAGTGGGGCTAGCAAGGGGAGGAATGAGCAGTTCTTC
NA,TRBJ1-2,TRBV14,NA,CASSQLSGRVHGYTF,TGTGCCAGCAGCCAGTTAAGCGGACGAGTACATGGCTACACCTTC
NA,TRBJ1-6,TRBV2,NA,CASSDWVGGYDSPLHF,TGTGCCAGCAGTGATTGGGTTGGGGGCTATGATTCACCCCTCCACTTT
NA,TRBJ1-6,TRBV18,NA,CASSAAGGLRNSPLHF,TGTGCCAGCTCGGCCGCCGGGGGTTTGCGAAATTCACCCCTCCACTTT
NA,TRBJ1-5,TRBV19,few,CASSIDLQPQHF,TGTGCCAGTAGTATAGATCTTCAGCCCCAGCATTTT
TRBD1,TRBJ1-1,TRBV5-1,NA,CASSSGQGSTEAFF,TGCGCCAGCAGCTCCGGACAGGGAAGTACTGAAGCTTTCTTT
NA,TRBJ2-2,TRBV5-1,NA,CASSLGDTGELFF,TGCGCCAGCAGCTTAGGGGACACCGGGGAGCTGTTTTTT
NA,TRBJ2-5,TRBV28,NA,CASSSFIRESQETQYF,TGTGCCAGCAGCAGCTTCATCCGGGAGTCCCAAGAGACCCAGTACTTC
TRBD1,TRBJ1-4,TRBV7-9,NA,CASSPGGQGGPATNEKLFF,TGTGCCAGCAGCCCTGGGGGACAGGGGGGACCTGCAACTAATGAAAAACTGTTTTTT
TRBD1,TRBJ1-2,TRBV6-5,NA,CASSRDRAYGYTF,TGTGCCAGCAGTCGGGACAGGGCATATGGCTACACCTTC
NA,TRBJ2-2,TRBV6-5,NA,CASSLTDTGELFF,TGTGCCAGCAGTTTAACAGACACCGGGGAGCTGTTTTTT
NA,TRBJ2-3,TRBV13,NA,CASSLSAAVTDTQYF,TGTGCCAGCAGCTTGTCAGCGGCAGTCACAGATACGCAGTATTTT
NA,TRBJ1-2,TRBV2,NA,CASSGAGHNYGYTF,TGTGCCAGCAGTGGGGCAGGGCATAACTATGGCTACACCTTC
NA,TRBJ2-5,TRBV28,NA,CASSLNLGSETQYF,TGTGCCAGCAGTTTAAACCTAGGATCCGAGACCCAGTACTTC
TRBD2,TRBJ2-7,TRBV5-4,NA,CASRRGGAYEQYF,TGTGCCAGCAGACGCGGGGGGGCCTACGAGCAGTACTTC
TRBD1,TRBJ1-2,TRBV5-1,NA,CASSLAGGADGYTF,TGCGCCAGCAGCTTGGCAGGGGGCGCGGATGGCTACACCTTC
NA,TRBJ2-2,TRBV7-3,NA,CASSLQGSTGELFF,TGTGCCAGCAGCTTACAGGGGAGCACCGGGGAGCTGTTTTTT
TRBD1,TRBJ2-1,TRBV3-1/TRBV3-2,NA,CASSQGGTGDNEQFF,TGTGCCAGCAGCCAAGGGGGAACAGGGGACAATGAGCAGTTCTTC